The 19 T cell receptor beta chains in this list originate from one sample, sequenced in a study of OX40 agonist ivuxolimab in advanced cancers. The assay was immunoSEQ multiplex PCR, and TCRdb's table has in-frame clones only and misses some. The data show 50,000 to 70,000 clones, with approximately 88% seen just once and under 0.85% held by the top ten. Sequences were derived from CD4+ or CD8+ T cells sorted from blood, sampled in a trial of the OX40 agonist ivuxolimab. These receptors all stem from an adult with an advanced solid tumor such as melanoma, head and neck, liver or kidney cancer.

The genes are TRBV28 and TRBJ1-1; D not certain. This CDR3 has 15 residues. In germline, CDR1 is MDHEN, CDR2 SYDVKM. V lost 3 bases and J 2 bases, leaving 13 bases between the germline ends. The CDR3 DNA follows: TGTGCCAGCAGTTTCCGATCAGCTGGAAACACTGAAGCTTTCTTT. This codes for CASSFRSAGNTEAFF.

The CDR3 is CATSTGMSQHF. DNA of the CDR3: TGTGCCACTTCTACAGGGATGTCCCAGCATTTT. V and J are TRBV19 and TRBJ1-5; tentative D call: TRBD1 (6 bases). The V gene lost 10 bases and the J gene lost 11 bases, with 15 bases spanning the gap. This CDR3 contains 11 residues. The V gene's germline CDR1 is LNHDA and CDR2 SQIVND (reference sequence).

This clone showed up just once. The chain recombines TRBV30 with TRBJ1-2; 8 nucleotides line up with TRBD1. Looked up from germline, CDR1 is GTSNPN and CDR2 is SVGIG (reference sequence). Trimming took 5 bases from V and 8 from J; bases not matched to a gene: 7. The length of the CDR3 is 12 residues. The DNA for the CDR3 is TGTGCCTGGGGCACAGGGGGGAAGGGCTACACCTTC. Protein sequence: CAWGTGGKGYTF.

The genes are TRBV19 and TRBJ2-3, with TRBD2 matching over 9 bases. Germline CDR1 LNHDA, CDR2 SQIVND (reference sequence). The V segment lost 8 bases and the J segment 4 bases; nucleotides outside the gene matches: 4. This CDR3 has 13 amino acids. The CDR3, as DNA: TGTGCCAGTGCGCGGGGGGGTTCAGATACGCAGTATTTT. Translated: CASARGGSDTQYF.

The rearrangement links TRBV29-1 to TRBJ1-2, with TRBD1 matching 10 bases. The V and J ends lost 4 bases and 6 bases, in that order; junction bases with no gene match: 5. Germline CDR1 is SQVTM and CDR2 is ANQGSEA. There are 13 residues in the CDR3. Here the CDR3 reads CSVGGTGADGYTF. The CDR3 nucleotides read TGCAGCGTTGGAGGGACAGGGGCAGATGGCTACACCTTC.

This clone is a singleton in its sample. The chain's CDR3 is CSARARGGYTF. CDR3 nucleotides: TGCAGTGCTCGGGCCAGAGGTGGCTACACCTTC. This chain connects TRBV20-1 to TRBJ1-2; D gene unclear. Germline CDR1 DFQATT, CDR2 SNEGSKA (reference sequence). V lost 5 bases, J lost 7 bases, and 11 bases lay in between. The CDR3 has 11 amino acids.

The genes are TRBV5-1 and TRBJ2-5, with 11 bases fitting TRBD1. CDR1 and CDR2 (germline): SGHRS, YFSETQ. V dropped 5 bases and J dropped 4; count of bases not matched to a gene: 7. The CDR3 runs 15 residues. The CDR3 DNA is TGCGCCAGCAGACCCGGGACAGGGGGTTTAGAGACCCAGTACTTC. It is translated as CASRPGTGGLETQYF.

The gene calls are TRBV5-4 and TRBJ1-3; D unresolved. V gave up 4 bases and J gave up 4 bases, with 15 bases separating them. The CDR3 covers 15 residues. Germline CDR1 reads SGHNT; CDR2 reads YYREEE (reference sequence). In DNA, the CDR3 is TGTGCCAGCAGCCCGAATGGTGGGCGGGGAAACACCATATATTTT. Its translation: CASSPNGGRGNTIYF.

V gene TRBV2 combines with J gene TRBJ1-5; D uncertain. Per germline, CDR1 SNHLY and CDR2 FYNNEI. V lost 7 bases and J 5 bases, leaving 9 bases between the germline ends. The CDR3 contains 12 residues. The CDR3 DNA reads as TGTGCCAGCAATGGGGATGATCAGCCCCAGCATTTT. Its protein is CASNGDDQPQHF.

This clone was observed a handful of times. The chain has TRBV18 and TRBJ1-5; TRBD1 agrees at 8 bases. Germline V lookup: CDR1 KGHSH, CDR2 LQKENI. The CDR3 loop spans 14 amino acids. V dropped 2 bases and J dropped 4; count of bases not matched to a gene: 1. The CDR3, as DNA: TGTGCCAGCTCACCAGGACAGGGAAATCAGCCCCAGCATTTT. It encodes CASSPGQGNQPQHF.

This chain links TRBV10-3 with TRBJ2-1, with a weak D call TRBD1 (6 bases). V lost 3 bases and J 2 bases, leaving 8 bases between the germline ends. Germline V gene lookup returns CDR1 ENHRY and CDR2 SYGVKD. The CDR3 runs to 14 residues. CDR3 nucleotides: TGTGCCATCAGTGAACAGGGACCCTACAATGAGCAGTTCTTC. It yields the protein CAISEQGPYNEQFF.

CDR3 region: CASSLGGGAEAFF. The CDR3 region has the DNA TGTGCCAGCAGCTTAGGGGGTGGGGCAGAAGCTTTCTTT. The chain uses TRBV11-3 and TRBJ1-1; tentatively, D is TRBD1 (5 bases). The germline V and J ends were trimmed by 1 base and 8 bases, with 11 bases remaining between them. The CDR3 contains 13 residues. Per the germline V gene, CDR1 is SGHNT and CDR2 is YENEEA.

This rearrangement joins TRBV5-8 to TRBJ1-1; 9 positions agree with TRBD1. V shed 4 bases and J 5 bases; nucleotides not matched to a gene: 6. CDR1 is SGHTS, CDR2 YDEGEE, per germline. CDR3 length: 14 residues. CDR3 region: CASSIGTGRTEAFF. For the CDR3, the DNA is TGTGCCAGCAGCATTGGGACAGGGAGAACTGAAGCTTTCTTT.

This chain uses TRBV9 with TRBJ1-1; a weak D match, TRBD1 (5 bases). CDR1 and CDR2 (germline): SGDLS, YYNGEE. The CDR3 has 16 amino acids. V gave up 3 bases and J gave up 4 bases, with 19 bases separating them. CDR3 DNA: TGTGCCAGCAGCGCGGCAAGAGACAGCCGAGGCACTGAAGCTTTCTTT. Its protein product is CASSAARDSRGTEAFF.

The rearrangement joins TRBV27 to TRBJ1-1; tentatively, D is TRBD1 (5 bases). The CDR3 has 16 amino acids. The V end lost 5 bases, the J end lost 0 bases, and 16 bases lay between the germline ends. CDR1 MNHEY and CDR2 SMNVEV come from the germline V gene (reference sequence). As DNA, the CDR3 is TGTGCCAGCAGTCCTCCCGGGACGGAGGTGAACACTGAAGCTTTCTTT. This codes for CASSPPGTEVNTEAFF.

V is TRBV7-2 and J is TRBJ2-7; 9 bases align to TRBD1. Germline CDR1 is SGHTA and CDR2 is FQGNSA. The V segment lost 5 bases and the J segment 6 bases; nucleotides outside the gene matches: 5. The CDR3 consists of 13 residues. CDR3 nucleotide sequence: TGTGCCAGCAGCCCGGACAGGGGTAGCGAGCAGTACTTC. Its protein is CASSPDRGSEQYF.

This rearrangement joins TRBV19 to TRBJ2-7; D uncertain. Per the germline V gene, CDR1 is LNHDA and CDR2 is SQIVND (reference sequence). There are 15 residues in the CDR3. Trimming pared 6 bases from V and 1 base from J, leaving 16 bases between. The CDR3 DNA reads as TGTGCCAGTAGCCTTTCCGAAGGCGGATCCTACGAGCAGTACTTC. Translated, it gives CASSLSEGGSYEQYF.

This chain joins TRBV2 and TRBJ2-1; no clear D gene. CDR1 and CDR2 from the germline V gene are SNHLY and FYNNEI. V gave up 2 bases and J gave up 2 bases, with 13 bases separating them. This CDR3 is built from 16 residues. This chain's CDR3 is CASSEMLDPTYNEQFF. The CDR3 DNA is TGTGCCAGCAGTGAAATGCTAGACCCCACCTACAATGAGCAGTTCTTC.

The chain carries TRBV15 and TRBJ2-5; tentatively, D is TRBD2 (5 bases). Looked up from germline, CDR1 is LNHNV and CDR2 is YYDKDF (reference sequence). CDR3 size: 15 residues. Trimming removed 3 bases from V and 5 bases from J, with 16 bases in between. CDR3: CATSSSLASGETQYF. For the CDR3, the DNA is TGTGCCACCAGCAGTAGCCTAGCCAGTGGGGAGACCCAGTACTTC.